This T cell receptor beta chain stems from a study of T cells in Graves' hyperthyroidism and ophthalmopathy. Using RNA transcripts as the source, TCR beta CDR3 regions were amplified. HTBI primers were the set used in a first-round RT-PCR of the TCR CDR3. One entry per CDR3 protein, called by TCRdb with MiXCR from the multiplex PCR reads. The table lists 450,000 to 700,000 distinct CDR3 sequences, around 42% of them singletons. Deletions cut 5 bases from V and 6 bases from J, with 16 bases between. The CDR3 length is 14 residues. The germline gives CDR1 MNHNS, CDR2 SASEGT. The gene calls are TRBV6-1 and TRBJ1-2; unclear D gene. The specimen was peripheral blood or thyroid tissue (not recorded which). The receptor's source is a woman aged 18 to 35 with Graves' hyperthyroidism. CDR3 region: CASSYGVLEHGYTF. DNA for the CDR3: TGTGCCAGCAGTTACGGAGTACTTGAGCATGGCTACACCTTC.